One sample yielded the 25 T cell receptor beta chains listed below, sequenced in a study of CD8+ T cells in alopecia areata. Extracted RNA was reverse transcribed, and the resulting cDNA served as sequencing template. Produced via immunoSEQ multiplex PCR; TCRdb's table is partial and in-frame only. The data hold 150,000 to 200,000 clones, with 53% observed a single time. Stated treatment: oral pan-JAK inhibitor, 5-10 mg twice daily. Material: CD8+ T cells sorted from blood, obtained at week 24, from a patient treated with tofacitinib. All receptors come from a human donor with alopecia areata.

The chain joins TRBV4-1 to TRBJ2-3, with D possibly being TRBD2 (6 bases). CDR1 and CDR2 (germline): MGHRA, YSYEKL. V lost 0 bases and J 5 bases, leaving 6 bases between the germline ends. This CDR3 spans 13 amino acids. In DNA form, the CDR3 reads TGCGCCAGCAGCCAAGATAGCGGAGATACGCAGTATTTT. Amino acids: CASSQDSGDTQYF.

V is TRBV4-3 and J is TRBJ1-1; D gene ambiguous. The CDR3 runs 17 residues. Trimming removed 0 bases from V and 2 bases from J, with 16 bases in between. The germline gives CDR1 LGHNA, CDR2 YSLEER. CDR3 sequence: CASSQDPRIGSNTEAFF. CDR3 coding DNA: TGCGCCAGCAGCCAAGATCCCCGGATAGGTTCCAACACTGAAGCTTTCTTT.

V usage is TRBV14 and J usage is TRBJ1-2, with D unresolved. The V gene's germline CDR1 is SGHDN and CDR2 FVKESK. The CDR3 covers 14 residues. V dropped 1 base and J dropped 6 bases, with 12 bases sitting between them. DNA for the CDR3: TGTGCCAGCAGCCAAGGATCTTCCCGTAATGGCTACACCTTC. Translating gives CASSQGSSRNGYTF.

The rearrangement links TRBV4-3 to TRBJ1-2; 11 bases align to TRBD1. The V segment lost 0 bases and the J segment 4 bases; nucleotides outside the gene matches: 10. Germline V gene sequence: CDR1 LGHNA, CDR2 YSLEER. The CDR3 loop spans 18 amino acids. The CDR3 DNA is TGCGCCAGCAGCCAAGATCGAGGGGGGACAGGGGGTATCTATGGCTACACCTTC. This codes for CASSQDRGGTGGIYGYTF.

This chain connects TRBV29-1 to TRBJ2-7, with 10 bases identical to TRBD1. The CDR3 loop spans 15 amino acids. Germline CDR1 reads SQVTM; CDR2 reads ANQGSEA. Losses at the gene ends were 3 bases for V and 2 bases for J; bases not matched to a gene: 7. Written as DNA, the CDR3 is TGCAGCGTTGAGCTTGCCGGACAGGGGGCCTACGAGCAGTACTTC. This translates into CSVELAGQGAYEQYF.

A few counts support this clone. The chain combines TRBV11-2 with TRBJ1-5, with a weak D call TRBD1 (5 bases). V was shortened by 5 bases and J by 4 bases, with 21 bases between the two germline ends. The germline CDR1 and CDR2 sequences are SGHAT and FQNNGV. The CDR3 totals 17 residues. CDR3 nucleotide sequence: TGTGCCAGCAGCGCCCGGGACGGCATAGGAGGAAATCAGCCCCAGCATTTT. It is translated as CASSARDGIGGNQPQHF.

The chain links TRBV7-2 to TRBJ2-2; a possible D gene is TRBD1 (5 bases). The ends were cut back, 7 bases at V and 7 bases at J, with 7 bases in the middle. From germline, CDR1 is SGHTA and CDR2 FQGNSA. The CDR3 length is 11 residues. CDR3 sequence (DNA): TGTGCCAGCACCCAGGGCGGGGAGCTGTTTTTT. Protein: CASTQGGELFF. Filled out from reference TRBV7-2 and TRBJ2-2, the complete variable domain reads GAGVSQSPSNKVTEKGKDVELRCDPISGHTALYWYRQSLGQGLEFLIYFQGNSAPDKSGLPSDRFSAERTGGSVSTLTIQRTQQEDSAVYLCASTQGGELFFGEGSRLTVL.

The J gene is TRBJ1-1, the V gene TRBV30, with unresolved D. This CDR3 region has 13 residues. Trimming stripped 5 bases from V and 4 bases from J, with 14 bases between. Germline CDR1 reads GTSNPN; CDR2 reads SVGIG (reference sequence). This chain's CDR3 is CAWEEEGATEAFF. In nucleotides, the CDR3 is TGTGCCTGGGAAGAAGAGGGTGCCACTGAAGCTTTCTTT.

Of note for this clone: Other DNA sequences in this specimen translate into the identical CDR3. DNA for the CDR3: TGTGCCAGCAGCTTAGGTGGCACCGGGGAGCTGTTTTTT. Translated, it gives CASSLGGTGELFF. J is TRBJ2-2 and V is TRBV13; D remains ambiguous. V was shortened by 0 bases and J by 4 bases, with 3 bases between the two germline ends. The CDR3 is made up of 13 amino acids. CDR1 is PRHDT and CDR2 is FYEKMQ in the germline V gene (reference sequence).

The chain combines TRBV30 with TRBJ2-2; weak D call: TRBD2 (6 bases). Germline V gives CDR1 GTSNPN, CDR2 SVGIG (reference sequence). CDR3 length equals 14 residues. Trimming shortened V by 3 bases and J by 6 bases, and 14 bases separated the two germline ends. This CDR3 reads CAWRGGMGPGELFF. CDR3 DNA sequence: TGTGCCTGGAGGGGCGGGATGGGACCCGGGGAGCTGTTTTTT.

This clone was seen only a few times. The V gene is TRBV7-9, the J gene TRBJ2-7; D perhaps matches TRBD2 (6 bases). Per the germline V gene, CDR1 is SEHNR and CDR2 is FQNEAQ (reference sequence). V was cut by 6 bases and J by 5 bases, with 11 bases left in between. The CDR3 contains 12 residues. CDR3 sequence: CASREGTDEQYF. The CDR3 DNA is TGTGCCAGCAGGGAGGGGACGGACGAGCAGTACTTC.

Details on this clone: Within the sample, other DNA sequences also encode this same CDR3. V gene TRBV29-1 combines with J gene TRBJ2-1, with D perhaps matching TRBD1 (6 bases). The CDR3 consists of 11 residues. V shed 7 bases and J shed 4 bases, with 8 bases lying between them. In germline, CDR1 is SQVTM, CDR2 ANQGSEA. CDR3 sequence: CSADSYNEQFF. The CDR3 DNA reads as TGCAGCGCGGACAGTTACAATGAGCAGTTCTTC.

V is TRBV30 and J is TRBJ2-6, with a tentative D call TRBD1 (5 bases). This CDR3 has 14 residues. Trimming removed 7 bases at V and 1 base at J, with 11 bases between. Germline V gene lookup returns CDR1 GTSNPN and CDR2 SVGIG (reference sequence). CDR3 nucleotides: TGTGCCTCCGCAACAGGATCTGGGGCCAACGTCCTGACTTTC. Its protein product is CASATGSGANVLTF.

The rearrangement links TRBV5-8 to TRBJ2-7, with D possibly matching TRBD1 (6 bases). Germline lookup yields CDR1 SGHTS and CDR2 YDEGEE. The V gene lost 4 bases and the J gene lost 7 bases, with 15 bases spanning the gap. This CDR3 is built from 13 residues. In nucleotides, the CDR3 is TGTGCCAGCAGCCGAGGTCCAGGGGATGAGCAGTACTTC. It codes for CASSRGPGDEQYF.

This clone was recorded only once. V gene TRBV29-1 combines with J gene TRBJ2-6; D may match TRBD1 or TRBD2 (5 bases each). The CDR3 is 17 amino acids. V lost 0 bases and J 1 base, leaving 13 bases between the germline ends. The germline CDR1 and CDR2 sequences are SQVTM and ANQGSEA. For the CDR3, the DNA is TGCAGCGTTGAAGATGCGCAGGGCGGGTCTGGGGCCAACGTCCTGACTTTC. As protein: CSVEDAQGGSGANVLTF.

V and J are TRBV29-1 and TRBJ1-2; no definite D call. The germline gives CDR1 SQVTM, CDR2 ANQGSEA. The CDR3 has 13 residues. The ends were cut back, 5 bases at V and 6 bases at J, with 16 bases in the middle. The CDR3, as DNA: TGCAGCGTTAGGACGGCCTCATCCGATGGCTACACCTTC. It encodes CSVRTASSDGYTF.

V gene TRBV30 combines with J gene TRBJ2-2, with TRBD2 matching 10 bases. The CDR3 loop spans 16 amino acids. In germline, CDR1 is GTSNPN, CDR2 SVGIG (reference sequence). V was clipped by 8 bases and J by 3 bases; unmatched bases: 12. In nucleotides, the CDR3 is TGTGCCAGCATATCCGGGACTAGCGAGTACACCGGGGAGCTGTTTTTT. Encoded protein: CASISGTSEYTGELFF.

The V gene is TRBV30, the J gene TRBJ2-7, with D unresolved. CDR3 length equals 13 residues. The germline V and J ends were trimmed by 0 bases and 6 bases, with 12 bases remaining between them. Germline V CDR1 and CDR2: GTSNPN, SVGIG (reference sequence). CDR3 amino acids: CAWSVTGLGEQYF. The CDR3 DNA sequence: TGTGCCTGGAGTGTAACTGGGCTAGGCGAGCAGTACTTC. Using reference TRBV30 and TRBJ2-7 for the parts outside the CDR3, the full variable domain is SQTIHQWPATLVQPVGSPLSLECTVEGTSNPNLYWYRQAAGRGLQLLFYSVGIGQISSEVPQNLSASRPQDRQFILSSKKLLLSDSGFYLCAWSVTGLGEQYFGPGTRLTVT.

V is TRBV5-6 and J is TRBJ1-5; D uncertain. V was pared by 0 bases and J by 3 bases, with 4 bases between. Germline CDR1 is SGHDT and CDR2 is YYEEEE. The CDR3 runs 13 residues. The CDR3 nucleotides read TGTGCCAGCAGCTTGGCCCCCAATCAGCCCCAGCATTTT. Translating gives CASSLAPNQPQHF.

This clone has only one observation. V and J are TRBV27 and TRBJ2-3; D ambiguous. V was pared by 7 bases and J by 4 bases, with 21 bases between. The germline CDR1 and CDR2 sequences are MNHEY and SMNVEV (reference sequence). CDR3 size: 16 residues. The CDR3 DNA sequence: TGTGCCAGCACCGCCCTCACCGCTTTAACGGCAGATACGCAGTATTTT. It codes for CASTALTALTADTQYF.

This clone came up a few times. The chain employs TRBV4-1 and TRBJ2-5, with 11 positions matching TRBD1. Germline-derived CDR1 and CDR2 are MGHRA and YSYEKL. The V and J ends lost 4 bases and 5 bases, in that order; junction bases with no gene match: 6. The CDR3 is 15 amino acids. This CDR3 is CASSRGTGGLETQYF. For the CDR3, the DNA is TGCGCCAGCAGCCGTGGGACAGGGGGTTTGGAGACCCAGTACTTC.

This chain links TRBV13 with TRBJ2-7, with unresolved D. CDR3 length: 14 residues. V was clipped by 0 bases and J by 5 bases, with 11 bases between them. CDR1 PRHDT and CDR2 FYEKMQ come from the germline V gene (reference sequence). CDR3 loop: CASSLGGSWDEQYF. The CDR3 DNA is TGTGCCAGCAGCTTAGGAGGGTCGTGGGACGAGCAGTACTTC.

The chain joins TRBV9 to TRBJ1-1; possible D gene TRBD1, 5 bases. The CDR3 totals 14 residues. Germline V gene sequence: CDR1 SGDLS, CDR2 YYNGEE. Trimming stripped 1 base from V and 5 bases from J, with 12 bases between. CDR3 sequence: CASSVSPGRTEAFF. CDR3 sequence (DNA): TGTGCCAGCAGCGTATCACCAGGGAGGACTGAAGCTTTCTTT.

The chain couples TRBV28 to TRBJ2-3; 8 nucleotides match TRBD2. The CDR3 is 16 amino acids. The junction had 11 bases not matched to a gene; V was cut back by 5 bases and J by 4 bases. Germline CDR1 is MDHEN and CDR2 is SYDVKM. The CDR3 DNA follows: TGTGCCAGCAGTGCCGCAGAGCGCGGGGGGCCAGATACGCAGTATTTT. Protein product: CASSAAERGGPDTQYF.

This clone was seen more than once but under ten times. The chain recombines TRBV11-2 with TRBJ2-7, with TRBD1 matching over 8 bases. This CDR3 has 15 amino acids. Looked up from germline, CDR1 is SGHAT and CDR2 is FQNNGV. V lost 1 base and J lost 3; bases outside the gene matches: 5. DNA of the CDR3: TGTGCCAGCAGCTTAGCGCAGGGGGCGGACTACGAGCAGTACTTC. It encodes CASSLAQGADYEQYF.